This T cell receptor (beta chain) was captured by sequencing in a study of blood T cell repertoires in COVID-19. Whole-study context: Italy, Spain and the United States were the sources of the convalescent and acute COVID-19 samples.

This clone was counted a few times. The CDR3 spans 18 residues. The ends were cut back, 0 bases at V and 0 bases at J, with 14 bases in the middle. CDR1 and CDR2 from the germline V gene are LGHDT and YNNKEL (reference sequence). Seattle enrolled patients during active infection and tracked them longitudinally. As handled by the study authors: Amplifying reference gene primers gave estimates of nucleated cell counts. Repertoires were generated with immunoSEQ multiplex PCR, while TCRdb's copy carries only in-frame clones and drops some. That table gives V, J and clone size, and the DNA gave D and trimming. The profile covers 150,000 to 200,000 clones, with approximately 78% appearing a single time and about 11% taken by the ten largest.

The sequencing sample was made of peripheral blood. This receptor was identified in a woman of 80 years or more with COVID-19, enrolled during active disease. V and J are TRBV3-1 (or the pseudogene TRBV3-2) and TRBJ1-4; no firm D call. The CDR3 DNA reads TGTGCCAGCAGCCAAGACCCTAAAGAGGGAGCAACTAATGAAAAACTGTTTTTT. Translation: CASSQDPKEGATNEKLFF.